The TCR beta chain under discussion was sequenced for a study of regulatory T cells in long-lasting Graves disease (dated by TCRdb to the early 2020s). The study in broad terms: In the newly diagnosed Graves' disease group, patients had been taking antithyroid drugs for less than 3 months. Persistent Graves' disease patients were compared with newly diagnosed Graves' disease patients by peripheral blood TCR sequencing and RNA sequencing. The study was conducted in China and was registered as a clinical trial. A total of about 33 samples underwent TCR sequencing: around 13 from persistent and roughly 20 from newly diagnosed Graves' disease patients.

The CDR3 runs 17 residues from the cysteine to the phenylalanine. This entry keeps only the CDR3 DNA: 51 bases, framed from base 1. At the junction V is shortened by 2 bases and J by 1 base, with 17 bases in between. CDR1 and CDR2 were assigned from the germline V gene as SGHAT and FQNNGV. The sample's time point label, decoded: newly diagnosed GD, antithyroid drugs for less than 3 months. For both TCR sequencing and RNA sequencing, RNA was extracted from PBMCs using TRIzol. The diagnosis of Graves' disease was made according to American Thyroid Association guidelines. Recruitment of patients was carried out at an endocrinology department in Xi'an, China. Each patient gave approximately 10 milliliters of peripheral blood, collected in an EDTA anticoagulant tube. Ficoll Paque Plus density gradient separation was used to isolate PBMCs, and no further T cell sorting was performed. RNA quality was checked with an Agilent 2100 Bioanalyzer and agarose gel, and concentration with a NanoDrop 2000.

This clonotype showed up many times. The specificity of this receptor is unknown. There are no base qualities to consult, and no much larger clone falls within one base. The method behind the library was multiplex PCR. Sequencer: Illumina HiSeq 4000. CDR3 regions were amplified by Arm-PCR with iRepertoire HTBI primers to construct TCR beta libraries. Before sequencing, the PCR products went through gel purification. Turning to the authors' computational methods: A total of fewer than 65 TRBV and approximately 13 TRBJ segments were identified across samples and were used for gene usage analysis of CDR3 amino acid clonotypes. COPE and FqMerger were used to merge filtered high-quality paired reads into contigs. Contigs were aligned with BLAST to IMGT TRBV, TRBD and TRBJ reference genes, and CDR3 was defined per IMGT. Any clonotype with a frequency above 0.1% was classified as a highly expanded clone. Shannon entropy was used to measure repertoire diversity, and the Gini coefficient was used to measure V-J evenness. A clonotype was considered public if more than one individual shared it. TCRdb reprocessed the public reads (quality trimming at Q25 with fastp, clone calling with MiXCR) and kept in-frame beta chains. Every distinct CDR3 protein forms one entry, paired with its most common genes and DNA. TCRdb, not the authors, supplied the V and J calls. The sample yields 550,000 to 700,000 distinct CDR3 sequences; roughly 15% were counted once. More than 10% of the sample belongs to the ten largest clones.

What the work shows at the level of the full study, not this receptor alone: As a limitation, the authors acknowledged that the small sample size may reduce accuracy. A larger number of public clonotypes was shared among persistent patients (more than 2,500) than among newly diagnosed patients (more than 850). Compared with newly diagnosed patients, persistent Graves' disease patients had lower TCR Shannon entropy and fewer highly expanded clones, which suggests clonal expansion. Only peripheral blood was studied, because thyroid tissue, the primary lesion, was inaccessible. TRBV28, TRBJ1-2 and TRBJ2-5 were preferentially used in persistent disease, while TRBV20-1 and TRBJ2-1 were favored in newly diagnosed disease. Sequencing and analysis were restricted to the TCR beta chain.

The same data also went into a second study, on T cells in Graves' hyperthyroidism and ophthalmopathy. The second study's authors report: A patient counted as having stable Graves' hyperthyroidism if no progression to ophthalmopathy occurred over 18 months of follow-up. Hyperthyroidism patients were newly diagnosed, with disease duration under 2 months, and aged 18 to 65 years. The study excluded patients with uncontrolled infections, other autoimmune diseases, pregnancy or lactation. Diagnoses were based on clinical symptoms, serum thyroxine and TRAb, thyroid ultrasound and orbital computed tomography. The first round of RT-PCR for the TCR CDR3 was performed with the HTBI primer set and the Qiagen OneStep RT-PCR kit. Blood samples also contained most of the expanded thyroid clonotypes (frequency above 0.001), which suggests that blood repertoires may reflect thyroid immune responses. Ophthalmopathy was separated from stable hyperthyroidism by a 13 V-J signature model, with 85% to 90% sensitivity and 81% to 82% specificity obtained in cross-validation and 80%/75% obtained in testing. In validation, the model predicted progression to ophthalmopathy with about 71% sensitivity and approximately 72% specificity, a median of 6.5 months before onset. To identify TCR V-J signatures that set the groups apart, the researchers used a discovery cohort of 100 patients, made up of 40 to 45 with Graves' ophthalmopathy and some 56 with stable Graves' hyperthyroidism. Whether ophthalmopathy could be predicted prospectively was tested in an independent validation cohort made up of approximately 19 hyperthyroidism patients plus 17 patients who later progressed to ophthalmopathy. For training and testing, the roughly 93 patients in the discovery cohort were randomly divided in a 7:3 ratio. Thyroid tissue and blood T-cell repertoires from about six Graves' hyperthyroidism patients were also compared in the study. After blood sampling, hyperthyroidism patients were treated with methimazole at a starting dose of 30 mg daily, and ophthalmopathy patients were treated with high-dose intravenous methylprednisolone. The libraries were constructed in a second round of multiplex PCR and then size-selected and purified. Libraries were sequenced paired-end with 100 bp reads on an Illumina HiSeq2000. SOAPnuke was used to process the raw data, throwing out any read that contained adapters or uncalled bases, had a mean Phred below 15, or lacked an exact constant-primer or identifier match. High-quality paired reads were merged with COPE v1.2.5, and unique nucleotide sequences were defined as clonotypes. Clonotypes were aligned to IMGT TRBV, TRBD and TRBJ reference segments using MiTCR v1.1. The analysis was restricted to V-J combinations with a frequency above 0.0001, which together covered 98% to 99.2% of the repertoires. A TCS score was defined as the ratio of F50 (clonal expansion) to E x V (chaos), with BLOSUM62-based TCRdist applied between CDR3 peptides within each V-J. Welch's t-statistics and random forest reduced approximately 520 V-J features to fewer than 15, which were used in a naive Bayes classifier (R e1071). Sample size was not statistically predetermined, and blinding of investigators to group allocation was not performed. The paper describes TCR Vbeta CDR3 sequencing of 130 to 150 peripheral blood samples, made up of 43 ophthalmopathy patients, around 78 hyperthyroidism patients and 17 progressor patients.

The sequence joins TRBV11-2 to TRBJ1-1, with the identity of the D gene unclear. Sequenced here: peripheral blood mononuclear cells (PBMCs), sampled at new diagnosis, from a patient treated with antithyroid drugs. The source of this sequence is a man between 18 and 29 years old with Graves disease. Donor details come from another sample of the same person, matched by shared clones. The CDR3 protein: CASSLNQLQWGNTEAFF. The bases are TGTGCCAGCAGCTTAAACCAACTACAGTGGGGGAACACTGAAGCTTTCTTT.